The clone carrying this T cell receptor beta chain was counted only a few times. Clones were sequenced by immunoSEQ multiplex PCR, and TCRdb holds only the in-frame ones, with some missing. The top ten hold more than 9.5% of the sample, which has some 11,000 clones, approximately 82% seen once. The source of the sample is a study of blood T cell repertoires in COVID-19. Germline V gene data show CDR1 as MNHNS and CDR2 as SASEGT. CDR3 length: 18 amino acids. V shed 1 base, J shed 0 bases, and the junction held 9 bases outside the gene matches. The sample comprised peripheral blood. The V and J genes are TRBV6-1 and TRBJ1-5; 7 positions match TRBD1. The TCR sequence derives from a human donor in a cohort sampled during active COVID-19. Here the CDR3 reads CASSEDRTGEVSNQPQHF. The CDR3 DNA follows: TGTGCCAGCAGTGAAGACAGAACAGGGGAAGTTAGCAATCAGCCCCAGCATTTT.